A selection of T cell receptor beta chains follows, all from one sample in a study of cytomegalovirus exposure and HLA in healthy donors. Sequencing used immunoSEQ multiplex PCR; TCRdb keeps in-frame clones, though not all of them. The repertoire has about 150,000 clones, more than 7.5% of them found once; the top ten carry 1.8%. Sequencing used PBMCs. The receptors come from a man aged 50 or older in good health and CMV-seronegative. The CDR3 runs from the conserved cysteine through the conserved F or W. A D gene is named only where the DNA matches it firmly. Rows give clone size only sometimes, using once, few, many, or a class for an expanded clone.

size	J	V	D	DNA	CDR3
-	TRBJ1-1	TRBV6-1	-	TGTGCCAGCAGTGGCCCTAGACCCCGGAACACTGAAGCTTTCTTT	CASSGPRPRNTEAFF
few	TRBJ2-7	TRBV29-1	TRBD2	TGCAGCGTTGGAGTTAGCGGGAGCTACGAGCAGTACTTC	CSVGVSGSYEQYF
-	TRBJ1-2	TRBV19	TRBD1	TGTGCCAGTAGAGTCACAGGGGAGAACTATGGCTACACCTTC	CASRVTGENYGYTF
many	TRBJ2-7	TRBV5-1	-	TGCGCCAGCAGCTTCAGTTTGGTTAGCACAGGAGCCTACGAGCAGTACTTC	CASSFSLVSTGAYEQYF
few	TRBJ1-4	TRBV14	TRBD1	TGTGCCAGCAGCCAAGGAACGGACAGGGGGTATGAAAAACTGTTTTTT	CASSQGTDRGYEKLFF
few	TRBJ2-2	TRBV19	TRBD2	TGTGCCAGTAGTCCCGGGACTAGCGGGAGGGCAAGTTCCGGGGAGCTGTTTTTT	CASSPGTSGRASSGELFF
few	TRBJ2-2	TRBV5-1	-	TGCGCCAGCAGCGTGGACGGGGGGAACACCGGGGAGCTGTTTTTT	CASSVDGGNTGELFF
-	TRBJ2-2	TRBV27	-	TGTGCCAGCAGCCTAACTAGCATCGCCGGGGAGCTGTTTTTT	CASSLTSIAGELFF
-	TRBJ2-3	TRBV6-5	-	TGTGCCAGCAGCCAAACAAAGCGGAATACGCAGTATTTT	CASSQTKRNTQYF
few	TRBJ1-6	TRBV9	TRBD1	TGTGCCAGCAGCGTACTAGGGGGCTCTGATTCACCCCTCCACTTT	CASSVLGGSDSPLHF